A single TCR beta chain is shown here with its context. Its antigen is unidentified. This specimen comes from a study of shared clonotypes between healthy human individuals. Study information: The study used three CD4 naive, three CD4 memory, two CD8 naive and one CD8 memory plate per donor.

General observations from the study: Though the depth was large, rarefaction showed that sorted-subset sequencing was incomplete.

Trimming removed 6 bases from V and 2 bases from J, with 21 bases in between. The germline gives CDR1 KGHSH, CDR2 LQKENI. The CDR3 contains 17 residues. Positive CCR7 selection of CD45RO-negative cells yielded the naive CD8 cells, and terminally differentiated effector memory CD45RA+ cells were excluded. Genomic DNA (from each subset) was split evenly across several immunoSEQ plates. TCRdb's copy holds only in-frame clones and misses some; the assay was immunoSEQ multiplex PCR. The table has 800,000 to 950,000 clones, roughly 96% seen once. The sequencing input was naive CD8+ T cells sorted from blood. The chain joins TRBV18 to TRBJ2-3; TRBD2 might be the D (6 bases). The source is a man aged 30-40 years in good health. CDR3 sequence: CASSASPLADFTDTQYF. The CDR3 DNA reads TGTGCCAGCTCGGCTTCCCCCTTAGCGGACTTCACAGATACGCAGTATTTT.